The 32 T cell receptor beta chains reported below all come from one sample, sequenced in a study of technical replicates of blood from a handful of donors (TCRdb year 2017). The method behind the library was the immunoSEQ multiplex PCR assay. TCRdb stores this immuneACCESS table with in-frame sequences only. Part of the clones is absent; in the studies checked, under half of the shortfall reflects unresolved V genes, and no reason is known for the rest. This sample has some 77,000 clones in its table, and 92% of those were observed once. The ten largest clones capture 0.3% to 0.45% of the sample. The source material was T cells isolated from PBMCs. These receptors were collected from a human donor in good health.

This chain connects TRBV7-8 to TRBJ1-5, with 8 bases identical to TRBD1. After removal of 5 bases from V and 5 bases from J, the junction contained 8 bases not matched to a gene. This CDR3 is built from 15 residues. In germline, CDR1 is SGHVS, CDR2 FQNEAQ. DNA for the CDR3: TGTGCCAGCAGCCCGCGGACAGGGTTGGATCAGCCCCAGCATTTT. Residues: CASSPRTGLDQPQHF. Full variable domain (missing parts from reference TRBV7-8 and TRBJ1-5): GAGVSQSPRYKVAKRGQDVALRCDPISGHVSLFWYQQALGQGPEFLTYFQNEAQLDKSGLPSDRFFAERPEGSVSTLKIQRTQQEDSAVYLCASSPRTGLDQPQHFGDGTRLSIL.

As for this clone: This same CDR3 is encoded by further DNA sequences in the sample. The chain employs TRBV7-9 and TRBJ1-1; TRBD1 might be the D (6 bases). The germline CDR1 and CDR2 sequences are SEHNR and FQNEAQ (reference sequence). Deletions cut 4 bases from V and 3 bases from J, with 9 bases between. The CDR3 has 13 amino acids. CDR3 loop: CASSSQGDTEAFF. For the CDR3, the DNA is TGTGCCAGCAGCTCACAGGGAGACACTGAAGCTTTCTTT. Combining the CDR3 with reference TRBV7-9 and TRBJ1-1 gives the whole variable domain DTGVSQNPRHKITKRGQNVTFRCDPISEHNRLYWYRQTLGQGPEFLTYFQNEAQLEKSRLLSDRFSAERPKGSFSTLEIQRTEQGDSAMYLCASSSQGDTEAFFGQGTRLTVV.

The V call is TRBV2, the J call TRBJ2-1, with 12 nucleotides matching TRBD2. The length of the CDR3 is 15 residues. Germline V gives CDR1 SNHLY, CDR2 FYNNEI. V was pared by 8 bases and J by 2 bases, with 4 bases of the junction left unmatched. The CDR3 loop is CASSRLAGAYNEQFF. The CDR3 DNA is TGTGCCAGCTCGAGACTAGCGGGAGCCTACAATGAGCAGTTCTTC.

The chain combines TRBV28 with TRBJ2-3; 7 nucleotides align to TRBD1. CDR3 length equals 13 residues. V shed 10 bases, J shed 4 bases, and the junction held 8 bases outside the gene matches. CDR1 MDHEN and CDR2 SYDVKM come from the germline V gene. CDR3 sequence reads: CATRQGLADTQYF. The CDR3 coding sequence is TGTGCCACGAGACAGGGCTTAGCAGATACGCAGTATTTT.

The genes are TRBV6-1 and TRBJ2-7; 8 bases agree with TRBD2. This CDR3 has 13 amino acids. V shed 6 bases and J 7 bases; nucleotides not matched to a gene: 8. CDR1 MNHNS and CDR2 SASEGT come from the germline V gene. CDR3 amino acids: CASSAGGWEEQYF. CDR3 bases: TGTGCCAGCAGCGCGGGGGGCTGGGAGGAGCAGTACTTC.

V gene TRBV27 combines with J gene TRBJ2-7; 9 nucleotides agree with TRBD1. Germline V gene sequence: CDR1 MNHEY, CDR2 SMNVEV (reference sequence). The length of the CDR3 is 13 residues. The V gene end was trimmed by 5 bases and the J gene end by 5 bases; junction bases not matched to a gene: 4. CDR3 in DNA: TGTGCCAGCAGTCCCCGGGACAGGGACGAGCAGTACTTC. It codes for CASSPRDRDEQYF.

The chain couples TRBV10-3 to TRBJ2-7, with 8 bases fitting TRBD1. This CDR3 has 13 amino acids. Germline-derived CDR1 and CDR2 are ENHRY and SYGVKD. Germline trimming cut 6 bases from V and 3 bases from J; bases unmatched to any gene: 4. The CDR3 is CAISDGQGYEQYF. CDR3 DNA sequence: TGTGCCATCAGCGATGGACAGGGCTACGAGCAGTACTTC.

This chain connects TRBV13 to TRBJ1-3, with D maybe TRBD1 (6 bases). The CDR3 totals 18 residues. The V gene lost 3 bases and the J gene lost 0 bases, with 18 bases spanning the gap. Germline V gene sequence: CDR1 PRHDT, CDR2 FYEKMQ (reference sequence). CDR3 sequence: CASSFFRDLDSSGNTIYF. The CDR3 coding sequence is TGTGCCAGCAGCTTTTTTAGGGACCTGGACAGCTCTGGAAACACCATATATTTT.

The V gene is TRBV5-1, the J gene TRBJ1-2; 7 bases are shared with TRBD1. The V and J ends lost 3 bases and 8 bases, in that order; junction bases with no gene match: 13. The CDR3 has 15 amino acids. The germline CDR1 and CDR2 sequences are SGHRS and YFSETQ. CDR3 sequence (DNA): TGCGCCAGCAGCTCATATTCAGGGACAGCCAAAGGCTACACCTTC. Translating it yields CASSSYSGTAKGYTF. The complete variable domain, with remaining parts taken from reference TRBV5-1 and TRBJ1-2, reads KAGVTQTPRYLIKTRGQQVTLSCSPISGHRSVSWYQQTPGQGLQFLFEYFSETQRNKGNFPGRFSGRQFSNSRSEMNVSTLELGDSALYLCASSSYSGTAKGYTFGSGTRLTVV.

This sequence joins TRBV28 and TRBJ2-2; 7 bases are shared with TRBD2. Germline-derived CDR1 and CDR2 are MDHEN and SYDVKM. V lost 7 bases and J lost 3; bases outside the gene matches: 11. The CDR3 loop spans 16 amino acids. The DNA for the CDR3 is TGTGCCAGCACCGAGGTGGGGGGGTTATACACCGGGGAGCTGTTTTTT. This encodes CASTEVGGLYTGELFF.

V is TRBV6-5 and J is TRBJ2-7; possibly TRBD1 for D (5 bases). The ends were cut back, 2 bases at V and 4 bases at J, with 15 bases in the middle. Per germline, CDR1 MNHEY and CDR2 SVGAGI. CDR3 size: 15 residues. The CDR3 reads CASSYDYLTGYEQYF. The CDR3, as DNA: TGTGCCAGCAGTTACGATTATTTAACAGGATACGAGCAGTACTTC.

CDR3 sequence: CASSMTISYEQYF. The CDR3 region has the DNA TGTGCCAGTAGTATGACTATCTCCTACGAGCAGTACTTC. The V call is TRBV19, the J call TRBJ2-7; possible D gene TRBD2, 5 bases. Germline-derived CDR1 and CDR2 are LNHDA and SQIVND (reference sequence). The V and J ends lost 3 bases and 0 bases respectively, with 6 bases between them. The CDR3 is made up of 13 amino acids.

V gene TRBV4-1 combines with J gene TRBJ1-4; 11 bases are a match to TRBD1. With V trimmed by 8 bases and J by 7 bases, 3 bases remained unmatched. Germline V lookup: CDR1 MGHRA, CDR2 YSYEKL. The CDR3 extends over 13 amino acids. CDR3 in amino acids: CASGQGASEKLFF. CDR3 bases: TGCGCCAGCGGACAGGGGGCAAGTGAAAAACTGTTTTTT.

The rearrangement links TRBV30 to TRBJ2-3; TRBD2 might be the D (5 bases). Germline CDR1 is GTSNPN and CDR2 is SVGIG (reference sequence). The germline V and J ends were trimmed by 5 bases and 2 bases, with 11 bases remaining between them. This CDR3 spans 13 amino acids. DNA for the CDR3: TGTGCCTGGTCGGAGGCGCCCACAGATACGCAGTATTTT. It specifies CAWSEAPTDTQYF.

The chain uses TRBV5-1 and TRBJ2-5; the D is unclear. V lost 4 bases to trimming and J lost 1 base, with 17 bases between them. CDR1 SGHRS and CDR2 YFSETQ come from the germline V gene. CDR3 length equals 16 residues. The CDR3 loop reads CASSPKPTYSQETQYF. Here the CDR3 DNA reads TGCGCCAGCAGCCCTAAACCAACGTACTCCCAAGAGACCCAGTACTTC.

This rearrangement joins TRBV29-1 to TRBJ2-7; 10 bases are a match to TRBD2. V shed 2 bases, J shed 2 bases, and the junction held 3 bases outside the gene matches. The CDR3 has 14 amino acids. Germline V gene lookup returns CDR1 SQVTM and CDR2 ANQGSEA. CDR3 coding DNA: TGCAGCGTTGAAAAGCGGGAGGGCGCCTACGAGCAGTACTTC. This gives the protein CSVEKREGAYEQYF.

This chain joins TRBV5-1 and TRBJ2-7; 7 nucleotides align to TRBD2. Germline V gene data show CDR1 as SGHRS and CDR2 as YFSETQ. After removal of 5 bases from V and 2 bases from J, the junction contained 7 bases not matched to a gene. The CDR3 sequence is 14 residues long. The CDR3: CASRPIGLAYEQYF. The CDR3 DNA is TGCGCCAGCAGACCCATAGGACTAGCCTACGAGCAGTACTTC.

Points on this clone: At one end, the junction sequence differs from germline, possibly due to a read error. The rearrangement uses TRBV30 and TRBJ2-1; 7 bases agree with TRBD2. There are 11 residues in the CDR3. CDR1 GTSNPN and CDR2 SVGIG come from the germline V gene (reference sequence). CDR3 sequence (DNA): TGTGCCCGATGGGAGGGCAATGGGCAGTTCTTC. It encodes CARWEGNGQFF.

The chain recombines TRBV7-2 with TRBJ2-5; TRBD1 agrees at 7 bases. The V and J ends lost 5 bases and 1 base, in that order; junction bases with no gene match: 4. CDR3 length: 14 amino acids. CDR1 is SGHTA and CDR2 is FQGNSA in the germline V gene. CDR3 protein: CASSTYRGQETQYF. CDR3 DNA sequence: TGTGCCAGCAGCACATACAGGGGCCAAGAGACCCAGTACTTC.

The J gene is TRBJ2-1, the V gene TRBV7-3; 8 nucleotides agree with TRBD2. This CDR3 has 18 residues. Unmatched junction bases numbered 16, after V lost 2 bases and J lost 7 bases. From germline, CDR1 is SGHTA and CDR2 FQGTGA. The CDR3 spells CASSLGVTSARQPNEQFF. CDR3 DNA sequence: TGTGCCAGCAGCTTAGGGGTGACTAGCGCGCGACAGCCAAATGAGCAGTTCTTC.

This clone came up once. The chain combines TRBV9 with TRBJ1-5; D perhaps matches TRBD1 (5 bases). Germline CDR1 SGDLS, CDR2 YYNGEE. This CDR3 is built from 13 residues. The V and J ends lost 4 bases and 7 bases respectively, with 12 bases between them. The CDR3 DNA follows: TGTGCCAGCAGCCCAGACAGCGTACAGCCCCAGCATTTT. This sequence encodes CASSPDSVQPQHF.

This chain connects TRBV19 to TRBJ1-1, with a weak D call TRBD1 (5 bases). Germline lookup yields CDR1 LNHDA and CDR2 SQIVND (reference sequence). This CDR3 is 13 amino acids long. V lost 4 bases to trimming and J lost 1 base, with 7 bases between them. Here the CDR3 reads CASSTRENTEAFF. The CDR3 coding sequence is TGTGCCAGTAGTACCAGGGAGAACACTGAAGCTTTCTTT.

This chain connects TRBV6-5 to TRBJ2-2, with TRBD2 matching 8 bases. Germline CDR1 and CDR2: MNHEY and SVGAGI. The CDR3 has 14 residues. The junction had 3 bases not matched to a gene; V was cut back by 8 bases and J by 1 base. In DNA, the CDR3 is TGTGCCAGCGGTCGGGGGGGGAACACCGGGGAGCTGTTTTTT. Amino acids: CASGRGGNTGELFF.

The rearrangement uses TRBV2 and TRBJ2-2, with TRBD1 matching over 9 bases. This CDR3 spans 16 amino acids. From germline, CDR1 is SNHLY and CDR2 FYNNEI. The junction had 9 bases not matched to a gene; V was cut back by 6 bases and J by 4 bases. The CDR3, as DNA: TGTGCCAGCAGGTTAACAGGGGGCTTAGGCACCGGGGAGCTGTTTTTT. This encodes CASRLTGGLGTGELFF.

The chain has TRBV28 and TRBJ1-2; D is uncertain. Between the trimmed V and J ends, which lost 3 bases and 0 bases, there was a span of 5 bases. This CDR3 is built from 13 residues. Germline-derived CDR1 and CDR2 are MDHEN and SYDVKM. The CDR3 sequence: CASSFLANYGYTF. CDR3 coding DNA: TGTGCCAGCAGTTTTTTAGCTAACTATGGCTACACCTTC.

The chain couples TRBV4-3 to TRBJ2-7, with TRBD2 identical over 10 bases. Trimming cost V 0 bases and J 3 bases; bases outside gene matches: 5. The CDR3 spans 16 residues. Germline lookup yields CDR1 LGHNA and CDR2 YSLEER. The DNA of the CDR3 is TGCGCCAGCAGCCAAGATCTAGTAGCGGGAGGCTACGAGCAGTACTTC. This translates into CASSQDLVAGGYEQYF.

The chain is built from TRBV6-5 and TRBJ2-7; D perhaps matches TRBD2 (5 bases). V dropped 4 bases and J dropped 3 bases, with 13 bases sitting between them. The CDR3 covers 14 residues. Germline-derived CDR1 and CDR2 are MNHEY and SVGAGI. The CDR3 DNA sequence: TGTGCCAGCAGTTGGAGCGGTAAAAACTACGAGCAGTACTTC. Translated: CASSWSGKNYEQYF.

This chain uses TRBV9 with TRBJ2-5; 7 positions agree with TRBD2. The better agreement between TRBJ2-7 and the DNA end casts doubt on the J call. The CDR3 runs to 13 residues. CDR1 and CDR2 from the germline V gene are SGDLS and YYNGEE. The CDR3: CASSSGVSYEQYF. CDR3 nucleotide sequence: TGTGCCAGCTCCAGCGGGGTCTCCTACGAGCAGTACTTC.

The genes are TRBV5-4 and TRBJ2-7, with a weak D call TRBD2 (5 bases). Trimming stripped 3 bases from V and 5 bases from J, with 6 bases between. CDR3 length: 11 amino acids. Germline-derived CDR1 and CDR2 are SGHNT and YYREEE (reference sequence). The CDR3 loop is CASSSGNEQYF. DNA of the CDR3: TGTGCCAGCAGCTCCGGGAACGAGCAGTACTTC.

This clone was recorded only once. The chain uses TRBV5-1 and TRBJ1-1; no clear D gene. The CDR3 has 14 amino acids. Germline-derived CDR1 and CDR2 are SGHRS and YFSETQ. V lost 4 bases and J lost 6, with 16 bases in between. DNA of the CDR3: TGCGCCAGCAGCCCCCGCTTAACGGGAGCTGAAGCTTTCTTT. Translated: CASSPRLTGAEAFF.

The CDR3 DNA reads as TGTGCCAGCAGCCAAGGTTCTAGGTACCCCATCGACGAAAAACTGTTTTTT. Amino acid sequence: CASSQGSRYPIDEKLFF. The J gene is TRBJ1-4, the V gene TRBV4-2; D is ambiguous. V shed 1 base and J shed 8 bases, with 20 bases lying between them. The CDR3 covers 17 residues. CDR1 is LGHNA, CDR2 YNFKEQ, per germline.

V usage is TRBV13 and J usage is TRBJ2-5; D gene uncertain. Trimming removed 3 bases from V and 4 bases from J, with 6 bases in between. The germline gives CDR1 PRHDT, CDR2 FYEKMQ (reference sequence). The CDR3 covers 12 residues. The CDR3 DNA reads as TGTGCCAGCAGCTTTTCGAGAGAGACCCAGTACTTC. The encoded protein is CASSFSRETQYF.